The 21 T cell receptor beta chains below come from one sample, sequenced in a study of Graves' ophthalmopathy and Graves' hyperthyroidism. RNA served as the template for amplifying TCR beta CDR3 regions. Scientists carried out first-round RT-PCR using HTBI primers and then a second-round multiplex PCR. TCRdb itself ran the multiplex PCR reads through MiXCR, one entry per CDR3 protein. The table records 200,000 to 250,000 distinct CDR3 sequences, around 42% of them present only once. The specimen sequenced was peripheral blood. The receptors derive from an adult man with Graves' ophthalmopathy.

The CDR3 coding sequence is TGCAGCGGAGGAGGGATGAACACCGGGGAGCTGTTTTTT. It specifies CSGGGMNTGELFF. This rearrangement joins TRBV29-1 to TRBJ2-2; the D gene is possibly TRBD2 (6 bases). This CDR3 has 13 amino acids. Trimming pared 7 bases from V and 1 base from J, leaving 10 bases between. Looked up from germline, CDR1 is SQVTM and CDR2 is ANQGSEA.

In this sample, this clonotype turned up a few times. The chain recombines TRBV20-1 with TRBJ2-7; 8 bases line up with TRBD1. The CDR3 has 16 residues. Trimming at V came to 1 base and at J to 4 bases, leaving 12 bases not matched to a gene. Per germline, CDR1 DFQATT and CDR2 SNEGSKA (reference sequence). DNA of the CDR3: TGCAGTGCTAGAGTCCTGGGTGGGCAGGGGGCGTACGAGCAGTACTTC. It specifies CSARVLGGQGAYEQYF.

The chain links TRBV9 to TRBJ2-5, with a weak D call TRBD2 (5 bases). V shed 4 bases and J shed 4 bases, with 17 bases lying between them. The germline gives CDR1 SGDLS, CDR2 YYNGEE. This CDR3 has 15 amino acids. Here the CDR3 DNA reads TGTGCCAGCAGCCAAGATTCTTGGACTCCAGAGACCCAGTACTTC. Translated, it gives CASSQDSWTPETQYF.

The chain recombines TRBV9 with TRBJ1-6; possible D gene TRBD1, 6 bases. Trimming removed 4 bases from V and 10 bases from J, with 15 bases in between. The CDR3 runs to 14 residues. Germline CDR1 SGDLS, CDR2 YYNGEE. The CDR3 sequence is CASSQGSGASPLHF. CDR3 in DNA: TGTGCCAGCAGCCAGGGTTCGGGGGCCTCACCCCTCCACTTT.

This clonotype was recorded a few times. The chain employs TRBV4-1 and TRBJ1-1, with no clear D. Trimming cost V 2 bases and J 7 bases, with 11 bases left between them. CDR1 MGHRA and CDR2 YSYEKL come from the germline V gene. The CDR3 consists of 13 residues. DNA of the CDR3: TGCGCCAGCAGCCAACTAGACCCGTTTGAAGCTTTCTTT. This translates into CASSQLDPFEAFF.

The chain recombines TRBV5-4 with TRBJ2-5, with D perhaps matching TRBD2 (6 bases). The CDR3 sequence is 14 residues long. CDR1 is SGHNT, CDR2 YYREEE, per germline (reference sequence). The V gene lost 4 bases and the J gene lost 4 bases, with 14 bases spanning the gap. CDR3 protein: CASSQDMGGETQYF. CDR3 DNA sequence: TGTGCCAGCAGCCAAGACATGGGGGGAGAGACCCAGTACTTC.

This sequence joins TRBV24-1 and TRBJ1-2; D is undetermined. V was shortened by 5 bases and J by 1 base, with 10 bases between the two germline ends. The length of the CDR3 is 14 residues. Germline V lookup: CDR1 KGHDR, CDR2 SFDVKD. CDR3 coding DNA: TGTGCCACCAGTGGGACTACAATTAACTATGGCTACACCTTC. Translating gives CATSGTTINYGYTF.

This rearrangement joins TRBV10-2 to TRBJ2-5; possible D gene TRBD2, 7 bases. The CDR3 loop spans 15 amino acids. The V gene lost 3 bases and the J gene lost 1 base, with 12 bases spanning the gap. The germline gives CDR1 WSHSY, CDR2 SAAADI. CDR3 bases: TGCGCCAGCAGTGACCAGGGGACTACCCAAGAGACCCAGTACTTC. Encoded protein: CASSDQGTTQETQYF.

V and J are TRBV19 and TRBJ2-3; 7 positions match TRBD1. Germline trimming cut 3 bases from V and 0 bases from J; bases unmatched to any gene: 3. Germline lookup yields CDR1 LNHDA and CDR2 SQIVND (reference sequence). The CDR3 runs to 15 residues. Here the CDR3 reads CASSMGTVSTDTQYF. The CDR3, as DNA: TGTGCCAGTAGTATGGGGACAGTTAGCACAGATACGCAGTATTTT.

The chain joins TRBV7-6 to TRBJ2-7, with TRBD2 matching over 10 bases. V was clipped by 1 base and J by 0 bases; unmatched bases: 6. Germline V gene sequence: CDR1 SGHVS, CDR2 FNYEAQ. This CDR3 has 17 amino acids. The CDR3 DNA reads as TGTGCCAGCAGCTTAGGTTCTAGCGGGAGCAACTCCTACGAGCAGTACTTC. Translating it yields CASSLGSSGSNSYEQYF.

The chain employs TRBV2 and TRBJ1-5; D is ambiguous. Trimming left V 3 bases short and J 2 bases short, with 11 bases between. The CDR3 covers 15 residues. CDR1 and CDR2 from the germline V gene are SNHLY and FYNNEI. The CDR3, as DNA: TGTGCCAGCAGTGAGGAGGCTGGGGGCAATCAGCCCCAGCATTTT. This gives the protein CASSEEAGGNQPQHF.

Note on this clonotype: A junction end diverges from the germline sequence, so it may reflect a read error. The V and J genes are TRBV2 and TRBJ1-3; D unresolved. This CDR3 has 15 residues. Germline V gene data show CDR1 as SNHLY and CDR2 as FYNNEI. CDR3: CASAMLVSSGNTIHF. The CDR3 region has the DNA TGTGCCAGCGCAATGTTAGTCAGCTCTGGAAACACCATACATTTT.

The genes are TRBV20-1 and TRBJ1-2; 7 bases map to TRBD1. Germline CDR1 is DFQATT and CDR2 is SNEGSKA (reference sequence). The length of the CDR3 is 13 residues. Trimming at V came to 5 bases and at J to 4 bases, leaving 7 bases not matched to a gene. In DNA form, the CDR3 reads TGCAGTGCTTTGACAGGGACGGGCTATGGCTACACCTTC. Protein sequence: CSALTGTGYGYTF.

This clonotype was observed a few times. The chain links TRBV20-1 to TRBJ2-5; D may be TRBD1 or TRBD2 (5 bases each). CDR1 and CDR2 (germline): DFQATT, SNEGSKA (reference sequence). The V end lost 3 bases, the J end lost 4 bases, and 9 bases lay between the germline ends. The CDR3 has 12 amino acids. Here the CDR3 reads CSASWGRETQYF. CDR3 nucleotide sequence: TGCAGTGCTAGTTGGGGACGAGAGACCCAGTACTTC.

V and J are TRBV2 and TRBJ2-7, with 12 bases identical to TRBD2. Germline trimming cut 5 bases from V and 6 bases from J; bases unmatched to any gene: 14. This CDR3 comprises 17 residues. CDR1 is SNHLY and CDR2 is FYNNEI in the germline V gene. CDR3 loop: CASSSQPSGRALGEQYF. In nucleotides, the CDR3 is TGTGCCAGCAGTTCCCAACCTAGCGGGAGGGCCCTCGGCGAGCAGTACTTC.

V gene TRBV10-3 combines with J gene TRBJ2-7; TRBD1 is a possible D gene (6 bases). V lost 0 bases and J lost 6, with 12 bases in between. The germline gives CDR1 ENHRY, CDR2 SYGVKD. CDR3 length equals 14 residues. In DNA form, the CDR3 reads TGTGCCATCAGTGAGTCGTCAGGGGATCGCGAGCAGTACTTC. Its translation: CAISESSGDREQYF.

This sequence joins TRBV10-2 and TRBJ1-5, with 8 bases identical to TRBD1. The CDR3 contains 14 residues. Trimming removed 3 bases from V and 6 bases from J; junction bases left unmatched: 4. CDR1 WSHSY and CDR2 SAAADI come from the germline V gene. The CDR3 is CASSDQGAVQPQHF. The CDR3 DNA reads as TGCGCCAGCAGTGACCAGGGGGCCGTTCAGCCCCAGCATTTT.

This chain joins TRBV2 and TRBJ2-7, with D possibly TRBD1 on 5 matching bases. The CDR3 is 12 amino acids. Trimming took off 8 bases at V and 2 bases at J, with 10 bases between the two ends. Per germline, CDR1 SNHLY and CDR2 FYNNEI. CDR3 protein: CASAGSAYEQYF. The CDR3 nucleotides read TGTGCCAGCGCAGGGTCGGCCTACGAGCAGTACTTC.

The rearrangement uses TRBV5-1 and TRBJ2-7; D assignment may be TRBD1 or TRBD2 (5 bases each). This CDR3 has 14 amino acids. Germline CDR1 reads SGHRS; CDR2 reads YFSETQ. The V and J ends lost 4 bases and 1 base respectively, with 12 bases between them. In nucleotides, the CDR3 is TGCGCCAGCAGCCCCGGGACGGATTCCTACGAGCAGTACTTC. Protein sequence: CASSPGTDSYEQYF.

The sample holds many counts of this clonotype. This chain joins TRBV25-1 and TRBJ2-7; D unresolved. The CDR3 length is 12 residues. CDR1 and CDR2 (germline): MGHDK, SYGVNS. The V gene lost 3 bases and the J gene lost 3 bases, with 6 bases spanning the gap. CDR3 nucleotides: TGTGCCAGCAGTGAGTGGGGCTACGAGCAGTACTTC. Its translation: CASSEWGYEQYF.

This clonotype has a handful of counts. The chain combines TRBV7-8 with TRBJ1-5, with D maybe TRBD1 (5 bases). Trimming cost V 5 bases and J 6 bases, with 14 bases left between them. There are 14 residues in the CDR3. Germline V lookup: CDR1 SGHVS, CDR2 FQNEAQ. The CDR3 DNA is TGTGCCAGCAGCCAAAACGGGGCAGGTCAGCCCCAGCATTTT. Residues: CASSQNGAGQPQHF.